One and the same sample provided the 6 T cell receptor beta chains below, sequenced in a study of shared clonotypes between healthy human individuals. Some clones are missing from TCRdb's copy, which holds only in-frame ones; the method was immunoSEQ multiplex PCR. Of roughly 1.4 million clones listed, about 98.5% are singletons. The sequenced sample was naive CD4+ T cells sorted from blood. The subset: CD45RA+ positively selected. Source of these receptors: a man aged 30 to 39 in good health.

V usage is TRBV29-1 and J usage is TRBJ2-5; D might be TRBD1 (6 bases). CDR3 length: 13 amino acids. The germline V and J ends were trimmed by 7 bases and 1 base, with 13 bases remaining between them. Germline CDR1 SQVTM, CDR2 ANQGSEA. The CDR3 region is CSEQPTGQETQYF. The CDR3 DNA reads as TGCAGCGAGCAACCGACAGGCCAAGAGACCCAGTACTTC.

V and J are TRBV18 and TRBJ2-3; 12 bases align to TRBD1. V shed 3 bases and J 8 bases; nucleotides not matched to a gene: 6. CDR3 length: 15 residues. CDR1 and CDR2 (germline): KGHSH, LQKENI. The CDR3 protein is CASSPAGTGGLTQYF. In DNA form, the CDR3 reads TGTGCCAGCTCACCCGCCGGGACAGGGGGCCTTACGCAGTATTTT.

The count of this clone is one. The chain recombines TRBV5-1 with TRBJ2-7; 10 bases fit TRBD2. The junction had 15 bases not matched to a gene; V was cut back by 3 bases and J by 3 bases. Looked up from germline, CDR1 is SGHRS and CDR2 is YFSETQ. The CDR3 covers 18 residues. CDR3 region: CASSSGLAGAIFNYEQYF. The DNA of the CDR3 is TGCGCCAGCAGCTCCGGCCTAGCGGGAGCGATATTCAACTACGAGCAGTACTTC.

In the case of this clone: Within the sample, other DNA sequences also encode this same CDR3. The chain links TRBV20-1 to TRBJ2-5; D remains ambiguous. V dropped 3 bases and J dropped 4 bases, with 3 bases sitting between them. The CDR3 is 10 residues long. Germline-derived CDR1 and CDR2 are DFQATT and SNEGSKA (reference sequence). The DNA for the CDR3 is TGCAGTGCTAGCGGAGAGACCCAGTACTTC. This encodes CSASGETQYF.

The V gene is TRBV6-1, the J gene TRBJ2-5; 9 bases match TRBD2. This CDR3 comprises 13 residues. The ends lost 7 bases at V and 3 bases at J; junction bases unmatched: 3. Germline assignment: CDR1 MNHNS and CDR2 SASEGT. CDR3 in DNA: TGTGCCAGCACTTTAGCGGGAGAAGAGACCCAGTACTTC. This encodes CASTLAGEETQYF.

Turning to this clone: Other nucleotide sequences from this sample produce the same CDR3. The rearrangement uses TRBV11-2 and TRBJ2-7; D gene uncertain. The CDR3 spans 13 residues. V lost 1 base and J lost 2, with 6 bases in between. Germline values: CDR1 SGHAT, CDR2 FQNNGV. The CDR3 here is CASSLAGTYEQYF. The CDR3 DNA sequence: TGTGCCAGCAGCTTAGCCGGTACCTACGAGCAGTACTTC.